Listed below are T cell receptor beta chains from one sample, sequenced in a study of blood T cell repertoires in COVID-19. This table comes from immunoSEQ multiplex PCR, and its TCRdb copy is limited to in-frame clones, with some not included. Of about 83,000 clones detected, about 92% appear once; the ten largest clones hold about 16%. The sequenced sample was peripheral blood. The receptors derive from a woman of 80 years or more with active or convalescent COVID-19. CDR3s include the opening cysteine and the closing phenylalanine or tryptophan. The D gene is left open where the match is weak.

d_call	v_call	j_call	cdr3_aa	cdr3_nt
TRBD2	TRBV7-2	TRBJ2-2	CASSPRTSGPAPGTGELFF	TGTGCCAGCAGCCCCCGGACTAGCGGGCCCGCCCCAGGGACCGGGGAGCTGTTTTTT
NA	TRBV1	TRBJ2-5	CTSSQDGLAGDVRETQYF	TGCACCAGCAGCCAAGATGGCCTAGCGGGGGACGTACGGGAGACCCAGTACTTC
NA	TRBV19	TRBJ1-3	CASSFDRSSGNTIYF	TGTGCCAGTAGCTTCGACAGGAGCTCTGGAAACACCATATATTTT
NA	TRBV19	TRBJ2-2	CASSWGTTGELFF	TGTGCCAGTAGTTGGGGCACCACCGGGGAGCTGTTTTTT
NA	TRBV19	TRBJ1-1	CASRVGQGNTEAFF	TGTGCCAGTAGAGTAGGCCAGGGGAACACTGAAGCTTTCTTT
TRBD1	TRBV13	TRBJ2-5	CASSFTGTVTTQYF	TGTGCCAGCAGCTTTACCGGGACAGTTACCACCCAGTACTTC
TRBD2	TRBV27	TRBJ2-5	CASRSLAGGLETQYF	TGTGCCAGCAGGTCACTAGCGGGGGGGCTGGAGACCCAGTACTTC
NA	TRBV5-6	TRBJ1-6	CASSLGRNNSPLHF	TGTGCCAGCAGCTTGGGGAGGAATAATTCACCCCTCCACTTT
NA	TRBV27	TRBJ1-2	CASASGRGPHNYGYTF	TGTGCCAGCGCTTCGGGCAGGGGACCCCATAACTATGGCTACACCTTC
NA	TRBV7-2	TRBJ1-2	CASSLATAGVEGYTF	TGTGCCAGCAGCTTAGCCACAGCGGGGGTCGAAGGCTACACCTTC